This T cell receptor (beta chain) was observed in a study of CD8+CD57+ T cells in acquired aplastic anemia. Study summary: DNA recovered from sorted CD4+ and CD8+ cells had a mean of approximately 3.5 ug. Findings and limits, study-wide: The study identified roughly 29 CD8+ CDR3 sequences shared by patients and controls. The CD8+ Simpson's diversity of patients and controls was not significantly different.

Patients included in sequencing had previously demonstrated CD8+CD57+ cell expansion by flow cytometry. Everyone among the patients had severe acquired aplastic anemia. Genomic DNA was employed as the template in profiling TCR beta VDJ and CDR3. TCRdb reanalysed the reads using MiXCR and keeps one entry per CDR3 protein. The sample includes roughly 260,000 distinct CDR3 sequences, 40% to 50% of them seen just once. In its sample, this clonotype was seen many times. Its antigen is undetermined. The sample consisted of sorted CD4+, CD8+, or CD8+CD57+ T cells (not recorded which) from PBMCs. This sequence was found in a human donor with aplastic anemia.

In DNA, the CDR3 is TGTGCCAGCAGCTCCCGGGACTCGCACCTCCGGGAGACCCAGTACTTC. It is translated as CASSSRDSHLRETQYF. The chain combines TRBV7-9 with TRBJ2-5, with D maybe TRBD2 (6 bases). Trimming stripped 4 bases from V and 5 bases from J, with 20 bases between. The V gene's germline CDR1 is SEHNR and CDR2 FQNEAQ (reference sequence). This CDR3 is built from 16 residues.